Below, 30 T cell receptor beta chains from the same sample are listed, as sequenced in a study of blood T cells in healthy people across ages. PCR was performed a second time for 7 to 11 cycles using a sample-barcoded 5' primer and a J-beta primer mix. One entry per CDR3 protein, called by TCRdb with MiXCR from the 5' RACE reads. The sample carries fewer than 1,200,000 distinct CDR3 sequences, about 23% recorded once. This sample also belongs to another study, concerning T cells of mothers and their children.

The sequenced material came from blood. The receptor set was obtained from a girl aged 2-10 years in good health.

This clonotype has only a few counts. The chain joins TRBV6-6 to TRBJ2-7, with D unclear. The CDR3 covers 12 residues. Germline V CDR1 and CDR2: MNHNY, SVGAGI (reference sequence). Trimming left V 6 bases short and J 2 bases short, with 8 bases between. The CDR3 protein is CASSRSTYEQYF. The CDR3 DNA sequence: TGTGCCAGCAGCCGCTCGACCTACGAGCAGTACTTC.

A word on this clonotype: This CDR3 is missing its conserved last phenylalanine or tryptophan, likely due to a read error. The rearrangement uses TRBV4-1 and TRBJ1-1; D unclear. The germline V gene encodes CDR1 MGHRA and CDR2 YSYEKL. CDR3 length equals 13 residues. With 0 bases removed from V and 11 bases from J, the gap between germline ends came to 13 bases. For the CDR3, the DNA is TGCGCCAGCAGCCAAGACGGAGGATTGTTCGCTTTCCTT. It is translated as CASSQDGGLFAFL.

CDR3 coding DNA: TGTGCCAGCAGTGAATCCGTCAGGGCGGAGACCCAGTACTTC. Its translation is CASSESVRAETQYF. The chain recombines TRBV25-1 with TRBJ2-5; D is possibly TRBD1 (5 bases). CDR3 length equals 14 residues. Trimming pared 1 base from V and 5 bases from J, leaving 11 bases between. Per germline, CDR1 MGHDK and CDR2 SYGVNS.

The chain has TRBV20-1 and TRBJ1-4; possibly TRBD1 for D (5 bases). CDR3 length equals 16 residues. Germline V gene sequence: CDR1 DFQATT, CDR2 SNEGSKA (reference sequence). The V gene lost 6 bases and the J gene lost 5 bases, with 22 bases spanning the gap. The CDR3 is CSATLLQGAYNEKLFF. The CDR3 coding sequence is TGCAGTGCGACGCTCCTGCAAGGGGCCTACAATGAAAAACTGTTTTTT.

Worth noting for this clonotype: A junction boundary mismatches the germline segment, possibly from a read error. The CDR3 protein is CSVVTWQSSCNEQFF. In DNA form, the CDR3 reads TGCAGCGTTGTAACGTGGCAGAGCTCCTGCAATGAGCAGTTCTTC. The genes are TRBV29-1 and TRBJ2-1, with no clear D. Germline V gives CDR1 SQVTM, CDR2 ANQGSEA. CDR3 size: 15 residues.

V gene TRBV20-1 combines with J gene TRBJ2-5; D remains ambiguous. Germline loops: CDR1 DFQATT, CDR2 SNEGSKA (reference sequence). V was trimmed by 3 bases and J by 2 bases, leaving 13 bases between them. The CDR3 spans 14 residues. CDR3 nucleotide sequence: TGCAGTGCTAGCCCCCCCTTGGTACAAGAGACCCAGTACTTC. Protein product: CSASPPLVQETQYF.

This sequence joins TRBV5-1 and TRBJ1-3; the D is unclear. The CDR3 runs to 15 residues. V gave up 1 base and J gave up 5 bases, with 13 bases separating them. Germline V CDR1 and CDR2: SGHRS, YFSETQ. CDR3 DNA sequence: TGCGCCAGCAGCTTGCAGGAAGGCTGGAGAAACACCATATATTTT. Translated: CASSLQEGWRNTIYF.

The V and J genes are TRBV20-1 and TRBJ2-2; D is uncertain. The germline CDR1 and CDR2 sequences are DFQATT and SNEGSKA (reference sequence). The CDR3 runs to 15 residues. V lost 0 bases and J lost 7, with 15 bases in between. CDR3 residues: CSARDPRRPFGELFF. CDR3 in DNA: TGCAGTGCTAGAGATCCCCGGCGGCCGTTCGGGGAGCTGTTTTTT.

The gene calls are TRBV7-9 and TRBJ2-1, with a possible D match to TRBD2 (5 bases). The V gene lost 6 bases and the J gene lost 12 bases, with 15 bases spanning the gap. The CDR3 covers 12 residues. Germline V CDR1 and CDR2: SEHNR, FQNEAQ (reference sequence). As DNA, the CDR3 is TGTGCCAGCAGTTACCAGGACTTTTTGCAGTTCTTC. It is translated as CASSYQDFLQFF.

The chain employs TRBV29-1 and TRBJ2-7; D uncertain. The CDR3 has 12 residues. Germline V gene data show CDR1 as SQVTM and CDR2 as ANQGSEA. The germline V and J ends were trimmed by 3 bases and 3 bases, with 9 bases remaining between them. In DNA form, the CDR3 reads TGCAGCGTTGAGAAGGATAACTACGAGCAGTACTTC. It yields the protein CSVEKDNYEQYF.

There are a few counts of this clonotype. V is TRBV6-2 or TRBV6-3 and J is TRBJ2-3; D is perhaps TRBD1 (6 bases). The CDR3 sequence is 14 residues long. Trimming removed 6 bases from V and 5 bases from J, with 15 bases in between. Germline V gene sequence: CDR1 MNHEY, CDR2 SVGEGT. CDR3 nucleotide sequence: TGTGCCAGCAGAACAGGGAGCATCGGAGATACGCAGTATTTT. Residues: CASRTGSIGDTQYF.

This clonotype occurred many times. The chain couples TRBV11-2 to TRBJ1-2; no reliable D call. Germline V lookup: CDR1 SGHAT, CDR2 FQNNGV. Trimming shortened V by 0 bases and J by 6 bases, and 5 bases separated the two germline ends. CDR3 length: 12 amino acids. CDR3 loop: CASSLEGNGYTF. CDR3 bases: TGTGCCAGCAGCTTAGAAGGAAATGGCTACACCTTC.

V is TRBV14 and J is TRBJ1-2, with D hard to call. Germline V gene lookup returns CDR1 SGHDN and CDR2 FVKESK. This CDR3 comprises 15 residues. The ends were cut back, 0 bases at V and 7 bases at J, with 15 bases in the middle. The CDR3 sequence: CASSQDLDAVSGYTF. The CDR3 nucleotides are TGTGCCAGCAGCCAAGATTTAGATGCCGTGAGTGGCTACACCTTC.

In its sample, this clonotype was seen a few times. In nucleotides, the CDR3 is TGCGCCAGCAGCTCGGGGACGATCTACAATGAGCAGTTCTTC. Its translation is CASSSGTIYNEQFF. The V gene is TRBV4-1, the J gene TRBJ2-1; either TRBD1 or TRBD2 may supply D (5 bases each). CDR1 is MGHRA, CDR2 YSYEKL, per germline. CDR3 length: 14 residues. V was cut by 5 bases and J by 3 bases, with 11 bases left in between.

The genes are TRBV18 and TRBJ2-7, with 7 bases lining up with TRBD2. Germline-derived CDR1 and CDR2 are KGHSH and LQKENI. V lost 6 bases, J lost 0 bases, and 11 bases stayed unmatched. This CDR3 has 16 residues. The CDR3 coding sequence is TGTGCCAGCTCCTCCACCGCCCTAGCGGCCTCCTACGAGCAGTACTTC. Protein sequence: CASSSTALAASYEQYF.

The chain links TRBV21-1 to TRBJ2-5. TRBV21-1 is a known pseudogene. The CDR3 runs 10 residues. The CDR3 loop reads CASSNRTQYF. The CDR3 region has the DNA TGTGCCAGCAGCAATCGAACCCAGTACTTC.

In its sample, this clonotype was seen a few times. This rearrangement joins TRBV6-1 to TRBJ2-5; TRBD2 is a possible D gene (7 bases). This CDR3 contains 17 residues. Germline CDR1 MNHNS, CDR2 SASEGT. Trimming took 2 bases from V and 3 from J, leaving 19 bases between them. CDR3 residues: CASSEWGGGDEKETQYF. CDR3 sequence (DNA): TGTGCCAGCAGTGAATGGGGGGGCGGAGACGAAAAAGAGACCCAGTACTTC.

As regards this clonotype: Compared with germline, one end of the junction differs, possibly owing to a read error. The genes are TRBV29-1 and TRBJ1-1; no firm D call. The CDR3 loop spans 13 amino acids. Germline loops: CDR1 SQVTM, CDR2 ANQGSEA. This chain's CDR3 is CSVTPGSNTGAFF. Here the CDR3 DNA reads TGCAGCGTCACACCGGGTTCGAACACTGGAGCTTTCTTT.

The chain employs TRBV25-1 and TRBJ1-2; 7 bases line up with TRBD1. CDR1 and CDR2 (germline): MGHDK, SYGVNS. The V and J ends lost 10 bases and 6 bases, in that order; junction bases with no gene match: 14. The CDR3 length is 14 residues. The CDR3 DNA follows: TGTGCCACCTCGATGGGACAGCCTTTGGATGGCTACACCTTC. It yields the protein CATSMGQPLDGYTF.

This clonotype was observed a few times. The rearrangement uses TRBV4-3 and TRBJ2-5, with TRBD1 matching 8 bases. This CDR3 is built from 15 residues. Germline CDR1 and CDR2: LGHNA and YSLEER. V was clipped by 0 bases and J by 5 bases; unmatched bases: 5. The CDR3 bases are TGCGCCAGCAGCCAAGAATACAGGGGGGAGGAGACCCAGTACTTC. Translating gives CASSQEYRGEETQYF.

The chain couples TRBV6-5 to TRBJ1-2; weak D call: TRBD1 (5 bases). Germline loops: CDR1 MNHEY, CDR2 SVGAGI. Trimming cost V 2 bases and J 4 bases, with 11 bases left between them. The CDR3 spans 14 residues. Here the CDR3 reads CASSYLSQGYGYTF. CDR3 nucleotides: TGTGCCAGCAGTTACCTAAGCCAGGGCTATGGCTACACCTTC.

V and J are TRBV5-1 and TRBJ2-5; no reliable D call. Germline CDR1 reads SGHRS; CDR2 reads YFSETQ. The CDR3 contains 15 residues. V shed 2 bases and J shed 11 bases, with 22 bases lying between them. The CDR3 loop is CASSFGSSITDGQYF. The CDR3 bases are TGCGCCAGCAGCTTTGGTTCCTCCATCACCGACGGGCAGTACTTC.

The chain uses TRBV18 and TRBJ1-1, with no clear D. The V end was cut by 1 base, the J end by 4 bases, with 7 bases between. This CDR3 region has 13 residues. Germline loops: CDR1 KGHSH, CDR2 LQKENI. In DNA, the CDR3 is TGTGCCAGCTCACCACTTGGGAGCACTGAAGCTTTCTTT. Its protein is CASSPLGSTEAFF.

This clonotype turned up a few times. This CDR3 is CAISESGKQETQYF. The CDR3 DNA follows: TGTGCCATCAGTGAGTCTGGGAAACAGGAGACCCAGTACTTC. This chain joins TRBV10-3 and TRBJ2-5, with D unclear. In germline, CDR1 is ENHRY, CDR2 SYGVKD. Trimming stripped 0 bases from V and 5 bases from J, with 10 bases between. CDR3 size: 14 residues.

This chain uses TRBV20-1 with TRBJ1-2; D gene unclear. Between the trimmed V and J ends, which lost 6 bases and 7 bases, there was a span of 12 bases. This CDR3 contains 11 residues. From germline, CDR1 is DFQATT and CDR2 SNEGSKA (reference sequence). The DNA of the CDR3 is TGCAGTGCCCCAGCGGGGAGTGGCTACACCTTC. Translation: CSAPAGSGYTF.

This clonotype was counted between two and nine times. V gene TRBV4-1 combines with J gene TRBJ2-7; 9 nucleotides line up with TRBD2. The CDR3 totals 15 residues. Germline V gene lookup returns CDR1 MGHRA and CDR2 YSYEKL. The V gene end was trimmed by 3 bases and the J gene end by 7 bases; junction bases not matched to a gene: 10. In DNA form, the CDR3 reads TGCGCCAGCAGCCACATAGCGGGAGCCCTGGGGGAGCAGTACTTC. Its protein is CASSHIAGALGEQYF.

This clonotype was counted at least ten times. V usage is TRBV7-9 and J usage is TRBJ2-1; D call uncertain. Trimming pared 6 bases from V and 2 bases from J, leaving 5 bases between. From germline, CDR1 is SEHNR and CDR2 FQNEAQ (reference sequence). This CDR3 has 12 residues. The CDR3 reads CASSFPYNEQFF. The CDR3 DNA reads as TGTGCCAGCAGTTTCCCCTACAATGAGCAGTTCTTC.

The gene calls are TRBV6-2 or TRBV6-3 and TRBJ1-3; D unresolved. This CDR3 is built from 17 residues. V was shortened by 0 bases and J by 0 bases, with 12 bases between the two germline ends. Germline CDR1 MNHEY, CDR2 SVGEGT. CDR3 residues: CASSYSTRHSSGNTIYF. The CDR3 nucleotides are TGTGCCAGCAGTTACTCGACTCGACACAGCTCTGGAAACACCATATATTTT.

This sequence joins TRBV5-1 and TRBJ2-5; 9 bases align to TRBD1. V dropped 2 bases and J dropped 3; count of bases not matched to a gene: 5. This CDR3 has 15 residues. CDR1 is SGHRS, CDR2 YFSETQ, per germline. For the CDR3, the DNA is TGCGCCAGCAGCTTTTCCGGGACAGGGAAAGAGACCCAGTACTTC. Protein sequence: CASSFSGTGKETQYF.

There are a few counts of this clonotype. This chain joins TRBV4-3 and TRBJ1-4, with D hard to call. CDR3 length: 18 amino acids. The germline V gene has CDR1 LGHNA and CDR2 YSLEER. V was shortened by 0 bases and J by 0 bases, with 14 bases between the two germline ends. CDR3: CASSQDFAGAATNEKLFF. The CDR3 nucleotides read TGCGCCAGCAGCCAAGATTTTGCTGGCGCCGCAACTAATGAAAAACTGTTTTTT.